One and the same sample provided the 11 T cell receptor beta chains below, sequenced in a study of blood T cells in healthy people across ages. Sample-barcoded 5' priming and a J-beta primer mix drove a second PCR of roughly 6 to 12 cycles. MiXCR, run by TCRdb on the 5' RACE reads, gives a single entry per CDR3 protein. The sample yields about 1.4 million distinct CDR3 sequences, 59% seen once. Sequences were obtained from blood. The receptors were gathered from a man between 18 and 29 years old in good health.

The chain combines TRBV20-1 with TRBJ2-3; 9 bases match TRBD1. Trimming cost V 5 bases and J 2 bases; bases outside gene matches: 8. The V gene's germline CDR1 is DFQATT and CDR2 SNEGSKA (reference sequence). This CDR3 contains 15 residues. The CDR3 coding sequence is TGCAGTGCTGAATCACAGGGGGCCCACACAGATACGCAGTATTTT. This encodes CSAESQGAHTDTQYF.

This clonotype was detected only a few times. This chain links TRBV29-1 with TRBJ2-7; TRBD2 agrees at 12 bases. The V segment lost 3 bases and the J segment 5 bases; nucleotides outside the gene matches: 14. This CDR3 is built from 17 residues. Germline CDR1 is SQVTM and CDR2 is ANQGSEA. The CDR3: CSVDRLAGGPDWNEQYF. The CDR3 DNA is TGCAGCGTTGACAGGCTAGCGGGAGGGCCTGATTGGAACGAGCAGTACTTC.

The V call is TRBV15, the J call TRBJ2-1; D is undetermined. Trimming took 3 bases from V and 8 from J, leaving 8 bases between them. The germline gives CDR1 LNHNV, CDR2 YYDKDF (reference sequence). The CDR3 runs to 12 residues. The CDR3 here is CATSSGLDEQFF. CDR3 in DNA: TGTGCCACCAGCAGCGGTTTAGATGAGCAGTTCTTC.

The gene calls are TRBV7-2 and TRBJ1-2; D is unclear. There are 14 residues in the CDR3. Trimming removed 1 base at V and 4 bases at J, with 10 bases between. Germline assignment: CDR1 SGHTA and CDR2 FQGNSA. The CDR3 loop reads CASSLGYVGYGYTF. The CDR3 bases are TGTGCCAGCAGCTTAGGATATGTAGGCTATGGCTACACCTTC.

Only a few counts were recorded for this clonotype. The chain employs TRBV20-1 and TRBJ2-7; D remains unclear. This CDR3 is built from 11 residues. Germline V gene data show CDR1 as DFQATT and CDR2 as SNEGSKA (reference sequence). V was pared by 0 bases and J by 10 bases, with 10 bases between. CDR3 in DNA: TGCAGTGCTAGAGACGAAGTAGCCCAGTACTTC. It yields the protein CSARDEVAQYF.

This clonotype was observed a handful of times. This chain joins TRBV6-2 or TRBV6-3 and TRBJ2-3, with D perhaps TRBD2 (6 bases). Germline V lookup: CDR1 MNHEY, CDR2 SVGEGT. This CDR3 has 15 amino acids. Trimming cost V 4 bases and J 2 bases, with 13 bases left between them. CDR3 sequence (DNA): TGTGCCAGCAGTTCGGGGACTCTCCACACAGATACGCAGTATTTT. This encodes CASSSGTLHTDTQYF.

The chain uses TRBV6-5 and TRBJ1-6; D remains unclear. The CDR3 spans 14 residues. Germline V gene data show CDR1 as MNHEY and CDR2 as SVGAGI. The V end lost 0 bases, the J end lost 4 bases, and 4 bases lay between the germline ends. The CDR3 sequence is CASSYSVYNSPLHF. The CDR3 DNA follows: TGTGCCAGCAGTTACTCGGTTTATAATTCACCCCTCCACTTT.

The genes are TRBV4-2 and TRBJ2-7; 9 bases fit TRBD2. The ends lost 5 bases at V and 3 bases at J; junction bases unmatched: 8. Germline CDR1 reads LGHNA; CDR2 reads YNFKEQ. The CDR3 contains 15 residues. The CDR3 protein is CASSSIAGENYEQYF. The DNA for the CDR3 is TGTGCCAGCAGCTCCATAGCGGGAGAGAACTACGAGCAGTACTTC.

This clonotype was recorded a few times. This rearrangement joins TRBV27 to TRBJ1-5; TRBD1 matches at 7 bases. Germline values: CDR1 MNHEY, CDR2 SMNVEV (reference sequence). J gave up 4 bases and V 4 bases, and 7 bases lay outside the gene matches. The CDR3 extends over 15 amino acids. CDR3 sequence (DNA): TGTGCCAGCAGTTGGCAGGGGGGCTATAATCAGCCCCAGCATTTT. Amino acids: CASSWQGGYNQPQHF.

The sample holds a few counts of this clonotype. This chain links TRBV5-5 with TRBJ2-1, with a weak D call TRBD1 (6 bases). The CDR3 covers 16 residues. From germline, CDR1 is SGHKS and CDR2 YYEKEE (reference sequence). Trimming pared 4 bases from V and 4 bases from J, leaving 18 bases between. Here the CDR3 DNA reads TGTGCCAGCAGCGCGGCTTTAGGACAGTTATACAATGAGCAGTTCTTC. This codes for CASSAALGQLYNEQFF.

The rearrangement uses TRBV6-1 and TRBJ1-2; 12 bases agree with TRBD1. The CDR3 is 16 residues long. The junction had 8 bases not matched to a gene; V was cut back by 1 base and J by 8 bases. The germline CDR1 and CDR2 sequences are MNHNS and SASEGT. This CDR3 is CASSEGPGQGANGYTF. The CDR3 bases are TGTGCCAGCAGTGAAGGCCCGGGACAGGGGGCGAACGGCTACACCTTC.